This T cell receptor (beta chain) was captured in a study of T-cell reconstitution after alpha-beta-depleted transplantation in children. V lost 4 bases and J 10 bases, leaving 20 bases between the germline ends. The CDR3 loop spans 15 amino acids. Germline loops: CDR1 MNHEY, CDR2 SMNVEV (reference sequence). Molecular barcoding with unique molecular identifiers was used for the TCRbeta library. MiXCR, applied by TCRdb to the PCR reads, yields one record per CDR3 protein. This table has around 680,000 distinct CDR3 sequences, approximately 17% appearing once. Ten or more counts support this clonotype.

The chain couples TRBV27 to TRBJ2-1, with D possibly matching TRBD1 (6 bases). The receptor was isolated from a human donor who donated a stem cell graft to a child with acute myeloid leukemia. The sequenced sample was PBMCs from the stem cell graft donor, obtained from the stem cell graft. The CDR3 reads CASSYRQERVSEQFF. The CDR3 nucleotides read TGTGCCAGCAGTTATCGACAGGAGAGGGTAAGCGAGCAGTTCTTC.